Shown below are 13 T cell receptor beta chains from a single sample sequenced in a study of T cell responses to AZD1222 COVID-19 vaccine. Method: immunoSEQ multiplex PCR; TCRdb's copy keeps in-frame clones and lacks some. The sample yields tens of thousands of clones, roughly 90% seen once. The sample here was peripheral blood, taken on day 0 of MenACWY control vaccination. Receptor source: an adult in good health.

The chain is built from TRBV10-3 and TRBJ2-5; D remains ambiguous. This CDR3 is built from 12 residues. Trimming took 8 bases from V and 5 from J, leaving 12 bases between them. Germline lookup yields CDR1 ENHRY and CDR2 SYGVKD. CDR3 bases: TGTGCCATCGGGTTGTCGGGTGAGACCCAGTACTTC. Its translation: CAIGLSGETQYF.

V is TRBV4-1 and J is TRBJ1-2, with D perhaps TRBD1 (6 bases). V shed 5 bases and J shed 4 bases, with 17 bases lying between them. The CDR3 is made up of 15 amino acids. Germline CDR1 MGHRA, CDR2 YSYEKL. The CDR3 sequence: CASSYQDRTIYGYTF. CDR3 in DNA: TGCGCCAGCAGCTACCAGGACAGAACTATCTATGGCTACACCTTC.

The chain joins TRBV28 to TRBJ1-2, with TRBD1 as a possible D gene (6 bases). Trimming cost V 4 bases and J 7 bases, with 22 bases left between them. This CDR3 contains 16 residues. Germline V gives CDR1 MDHEN, CDR2 SYDVKM. The CDR3 protein is CASSSPADRKVGGYTF. DNA of the CDR3: TGTGCCAGCAGTTCTCCCGCCGACAGGAAAGTGGGTGGCTACACCTTC.

V and J are TRBV3-1 (or the pseudogene TRBV3-2) and TRBJ1-5; D is uncertain. Per germline, CDR1 LGHDT and CDR2 YNNKEL (reference sequence). V shed 1 base and J shed 5 bases, with 6 bases lying between them. This CDR3 is 13 amino acids long. Written as DNA, the CDR3 is TGTGCCAGCAGCCAAGCTAGGTATCAGCCCCAGCATTTT. Protein sequence: CASSQARYQPQHF.

V and J are TRBV12-3 or TRBV12-4 and TRBJ1-1; no clear D gene. V was shortened by 0 bases and J by 3 bases, with 5 bases between the two germline ends. The CDR3 length is 13 residues. The CDR3 DNA follows: TGTGCCAGCAGTTTAGCGGAATACACTGAAGCTTTCTTT. Encoded protein: CASSLAEYTEAFF.

This clone was observed a few times. The genes are TRBV24-1 and TRBJ1-5; D is uncertain. The CDR3 runs 14 residues. The V end was cut by 4 bases, the J end by 1 base, with 7 bases between. Germline loops: CDR1 KGHDR, CDR2 SFDVKD. In DNA, the CDR3 is TGTGCCACCAGTGAGGGATCGAGCAATCAGCCCCAGCATTTT. It specifies CATSEGSSNQPQHF.

This clone appeared once. This sequence joins TRBV2 and TRBJ1-4; tentative D call: TRBD1 (5 bases). V was clipped by 6 bases and J by 6 bases, with 11 bases between them. Per germline, CDR1 SNHLY and CDR2 FYNNEI. The CDR3 totals 13 residues. DNA of the CDR3: TGTGCCAGCAGGGCCCCGGGGGATGAAAAACTGTTTTTT. It yields the protein CASRAPGDEKLFF.

In this sample, this clone turned up once. The CDR3 coding sequence is TGTGCCAGTAAGCCAGTGGGTTCCGCTAACTATGGCTACACCTTC. Its translation: CASKPVGSANYGYTF. This chain links TRBV28 with TRBJ1-2, with D unclear. This CDR3 spans 15 amino acids. Trimming took off 9 bases at V and 0 bases at J, with 17 bases between the two ends. Germline CDR1 is MDHEN and CDR2 is SYDVKM.

The J gene is TRBJ2-7, the V gene TRBV7-6; 8 bases map to TRBD1. CDR3 length equals 19 residues. CDR1 and CDR2 (germline): SGHVS, FNYEAQ. The V gene end was trimmed by 2 bases and the J gene end by 4 bases; junction bases not matched to a gene: 19. CDR3 sequence: CASSLTPGQAELSPYEQYF. Written as DNA, the CDR3 is TGTGCCAGCAGCTTAACGCCGGGACAGGCAGAACTATCCCCTTACGAGCAGTACTTC.

This clone was found once. The V gene is TRBV5-1, the J gene TRBJ1-5; D uncertain. Germline V gene sequence: CDR1 SGHRS, CDR2 YFSETQ. V lost 1 base and J lost 6, with 11 bases in between. The CDR3 is made up of 14 amino acids. CDR3 residues: CASSLSGSGQPQHF. The CDR3 DNA follows: TGCGCCAGCAGCTTGAGTGGGTCCGGTCAGCCCCAGCATTTT. The full variable domain, completed using reference TRBV5-1 and TRBJ1-5, is KAGVTQTPRYLIKTRGQQVTLSCSPISGHRSVSWYQQTPGQGLQFLFEYFSETQRNKGNFPGRFSGRQFSNSRSEMNVSTLELGDSALYLCASSLSGSGQPQHFGDGTRLSIL.

The chain combines TRBV7-9 with TRBJ1-6, with 7 positions matching TRBD1. V was pared by 5 bases and J by 9 bases, with 10 bases of the junction left unmatched. The V gene's germline CDR1 is SEHNR and CDR2 FQNEAQ (reference sequence). CDR3 length: 15 residues. The DNA for the CDR3 is TGTGCCAGCAGCCAACCGACAGGGAGCGGTTCACCCCTCCACTTT. Protein product: CASSQPTGSGSPLHF.

This chain links TRBV7-9 with TRBJ2-6; D is possibly TRBD1 (6 bases). CDR1 and CDR2 (germline): SEHNR, FQNEAQ (reference sequence). The CDR3 sequence is 16 residues long. The V end was cut by 0 bases, the J end by 4 bases, with 10 bases between. CDR3 sequence: CASSLAQGRGANVLTF. CDR3 DNA: TGTGCCAGCAGCTTAGCACAGGGCCGGGGGGCCAACGTCCTGACTTTC. Full variable domain (missing parts from reference TRBV7-9 and TRBJ2-6): DTGVSQNPRHKITKRGQNVTFRCDPISEHNRLYWYRQTLGQGPEFLTYFQNEAQLEKSRLLSDRFSAERPKGSFSTLEIQRTEQGDSAMYLCASSLAQGRGANVLTFGAGSRLTVL.

The genes are TRBV5-1 and TRBJ2-5, with unresolved D. CDR3 length: 13 residues. V dropped 1 base and J dropped 2 bases, with 6 bases sitting between them. Germline loops: CDR1 SGHRS, CDR2 YFSETQ. The chain's CDR3 is CASSLQGQETQYF. In nucleotides, the CDR3 is TGCGCCAGCAGCTTGCAAGGGCAAGAGACCCAGTACTTC. Complete variable domain (other parts from reference TRBV5-1 and TRBJ2-5): KAGVTQTPRYLIKTRGQQVTLSCSPISGHRSVSWYQQTPGQGLQFLFEYFSETQRNKGNFPGRFSGRQFSNSRSEMNVSTLELGDSALYLCASSLQGQETQYFGPGTRLLVL.